The text below deals with one T cell receptor (beta chain). Assay used: immunoSEQ multiplex PCR; TCRdb lists only in-frame clones, some missing. The sample includes 87,000 or so clones, over 85% of them seen just once. Germline loops: CDR1 LNHDA, CDR2 SQIVND (reference sequence). The CDR3 contains 14 residues. Trimming left V 5 bases short and J 4 bases short, with 14 bases between. The sample originates from a study of siplizumab effects on memory and regulatory T cells. The origin of this receptor is a human donor in good health. The chain couples TRBV19 to TRBJ1-2, with D possibly TRBD1 on 6 matching bases. Specimen: non-Treg CD4+ T cells sorted from blood. The CDR3 nucleotides are TGTGCCAGTAGTCCGACAGGAGTTTCCTATGGCTACACCTTC. Amino acid sequence: CASSPTGVSYGYTF.